What follows describes a single TCR beta chain. Antigen: not known. The source of the sample is a study of T cell responses to AZD1222 COVID-19 vaccine. The analysis combined second doses at about 4 or about 12 weeks. Germline CDR1 is SGHTA and CDR2 is FQGNSA. Trimming removed 2 bases from V and 8 bases from J, with 12 bases in between. This CDR3 region has 14 residues. Regarding the study as a whole: CD4 TCRs linked to vaccination spanned spike, dominating at 160-218 and 743-854. Targeting of unmutated variant regions was reportedly seen in nearly half of spike-specific TCRs. Donors were mostly white British, more females; clonal diversity possibly underestimated.

TCRdb keeps only in-frame clones here, not all; method: immunoSEQ multiplex PCR. The data hold over 100,000 clones, with around 87% observed a single time. Sequencing was performed on peripheral blood, taken 28 days after the second AZD1222 dose. The chain couples TRBV7-2 to TRBJ2-2; weak D call: TRBD1 (5 bases). The clonotype comes from an adult who received the AZD1222 COVID-19 vaccine. The CDR3 DNA reads TGTGCCAGCAGCTTACAGGGCAACAGAGGGGAGCTGTTTTTT. It encodes CASSLQGNRGELFF.